This T cell receptor beta chain derives from a study of beta chain features in type 1 diabetes. Comments on this clone: The same CDR3 also results from other DNA sequences found in this sample.

The germline V gene has CDR1 ENHRY and CDR2 SYGVKD. CDR3 length: 14 residues. The V and J ends lost 4 bases and 1 base respectively, with 8 bases between them. The isolated RNA, all of it, was reverse transcribed, so expressed TCRB transcripts were what got sequenced. Sequenced by immunoSEQ multiplex PCR; TCRdb stores in-frame clones only, minus some. The sample yields about 930,000 clones, 17% seen once. The chain uses TRBV10-3 and TRBJ2-1; D is ambiguous. The material sequenced was naive CD4+ T cells from blood. This receptor was obtained from a woman in her late teens or twenties in good health. The CDR3 region is CAISVGSSYNEQFF. The DNA of the CDR3 is TGTGCCATCAGTGTGGGTAGTTCCTACAATGAGCAGTTCTTC.